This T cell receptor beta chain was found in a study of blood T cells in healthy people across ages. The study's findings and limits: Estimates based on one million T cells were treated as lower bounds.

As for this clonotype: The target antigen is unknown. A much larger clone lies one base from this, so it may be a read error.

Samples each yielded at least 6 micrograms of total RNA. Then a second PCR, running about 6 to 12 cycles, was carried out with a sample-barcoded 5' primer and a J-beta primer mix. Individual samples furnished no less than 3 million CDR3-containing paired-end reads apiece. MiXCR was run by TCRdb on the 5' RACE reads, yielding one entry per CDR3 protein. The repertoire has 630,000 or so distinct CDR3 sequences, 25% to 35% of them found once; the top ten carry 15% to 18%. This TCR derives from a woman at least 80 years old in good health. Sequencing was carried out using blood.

The CDR3 coding sequence is TGCGCCAGCAGCTCGGCACAGTTAGTTAATGAGCAGTACTTC. It yields the protein CASSSAQLVNEQYF. The V and J genes are TRBV5-1 and TRBJ2-7; D not certain. The CDR3 sequence is 14 residues long. The V and J ends lost 3 bases and 7 bases respectively, with 17 bases between them. CDR1 is SGHRS and CDR2 is YFSETQ in the germline V gene.